Shown below are 22 T cell receptor beta chains from a single sample sequenced in a study of control samples from healthy donors and cancer patients (dated by TCRdb to 2020 to 2021). The method was the immunoSEQ multiplex PCR assay. In its TCRdb copy, this immuneACCESS table keeps in-frame sequences only and misses some clones. Where compared with another copy, unresolved V genes explain less than half of these, and the others have no known cause. The sample table shows around 130,000 clones, and about 90% are seen once. Around 6.9% of the sample belongs to the ten largest clones. Sequencing was done on a sample of PBMCs. These receptors were collected from a middle-aged man with head and neck cancer.

This sequence joins TRBV2 and TRBJ2-2; weak D call: TRBD1 (6 bases). Per the germline V gene, CDR1 is SNHLY and CDR2 is FYNNEI. The CDR3 loop spans 14 amino acids. V was pared by 6 bases and J by 4 bases, with 12 bases between. The CDR3 here is CASRSDSFTGELFF. The DNA for the CDR3 is TGTGCCAGCAGATCGGACAGCTTCACCGGGGAGCTGTTTTTT.

The J gene is TRBJ2-7, the V gene TRBV2; either TRBD1 or TRBD2 may supply D (6 bases each). V lost 7 bases and J lost 1, with 11 bases in between. This CDR3 region has 13 residues. From germline, CDR1 is SNHLY and CDR2 FYNNEI. The CDR3 here is CASIRGPSYEQYF. The CDR3 region has the DNA TGTGCCAGCATTCGGGGGCCTTCCTACGAGCAGTACTTC.

The chain employs TRBV28 and TRBJ2-7, with a weak D call TRBD1 (9 bases). V was cut by 7 bases and J by 3 bases, with 22 bases left in between. The CDR3 covers 16 residues. The V gene's germline CDR1 is MDHEN and CDR2 SYDVKM. CDR3 nucleotides: TGTGCCAGCACCGGGGGGGGACAGGGAAGATACTACGAGCAGTACTTC. Its protein product is CASTGGGQGRYYEQYF.

This chain joins TRBV6-1 and TRBJ1-1; D gene ambiguous. From germline, CDR1 is MNHNS and CDR2 SASEGT. There are 13 residues in the CDR3. V shed 3 bases and J shed 3 bases, with 8 bases lying between them. The CDR3 coding sequence is TGTGCCAGCAGTGATGAGATTGACACTGAAGCTTTCTTT. This translates into CASSDEIDTEAFF.

The chain couples TRBV9 to TRBJ2-5; maybe TRBD2 (6 bases). Per germline, CDR1 SGDLS and CDR2 YYNGEE. The CDR3 loop spans 14 amino acids. V lost 0 bases and J lost 7, with 13 bases in between. CDR3 nucleotides: TGTGCCAGCAGCGTAGAGGGACTCCCCGGGACCCAGTACTTC. The encoded protein is CASSVEGLPGTQYF.

The chain uses TRBV7-9 and TRBJ2-7; 7 bases map to TRBD1. The CDR3 runs 14 residues. V was clipped by 10 bases and J by 0 bases; unmatched bases: 9. Per germline, CDR1 SEHNR and CDR2 FQNEAQ (reference sequence). The CDR3 loop is CATSLGDSSYEQYF. The CDR3 coding sequence is TGTGCCACCTCCCTCGGGGACAGCTCCTACGAGCAGTACTTC.

This clone has just one count. The chain has TRBV9 and TRBJ2-2; 9 bases align to TRBD2. Trimming cost V 1 base and J 1 base; bases outside gene matches: 2. CDR3 size: 16 residues. Germline V gene data show CDR1 as SGDLS and CDR2 as YYNGEE. CDR3 region: CASSVTSGRNTGELFF. The CDR3, as DNA: TGTGCCAGCAGCGTAACTAGCGGGCGGAACACCGGGGAGCTGTTTTTT.

This chain links TRBV5-4 with TRBJ1-1; a possible D gene is TRBD1 (5 bases). The CDR3 has 15 amino acids. V lost 0 bases and J 0 bases, leaving 9 bases between the germline ends. The germline gives CDR1 SGHNT, CDR2 YYREEE (reference sequence). The CDR3 coding sequence is TGTGCCAGCAGCTTGGATGGGACCATGAACACTGAAGCTTTCTTT. This gives the protein CASSLDGTMNTEAFF.

The chain recombines TRBV20-1 with TRBJ2-7, with D unclear. The CDR3 extends over 11 amino acids. V dropped 3 bases and J dropped 3 bases, with 6 bases sitting between them. Looked up from germline, CDR1 is DFQATT and CDR2 is SNEGSKA (reference sequence). The CDR3 bases are TGCAGTGCTAGGCTGAGCTACGAGCAGTACTTC. Its translation is CSARLSYEQYF.

The CDR3 nucleotides are TGCAGTTCCGAGGGCAATTCACCCCTCCACTTT. Encoded protein: CSSEGNSPLHF. The gene calls are TRBV20-1 and TRBJ1-6; D is ambiguous. Germline values: CDR1 DFQATT, CDR2 SNEGSKA (reference sequence). The V and J ends lost 8 bases and 7 bases respectively, with 9 bases between them. The CDR3 spans 11 residues.

This chain connects TRBV9 to TRBJ2-3; D not resolved. Germline V gene lookup returns CDR1 SGDLS and CDR2 YYNGEE. The CDR3 totals 12 residues. V was clipped by 4 bases and J by 6 bases, with 9 bases between them. CDR3 nucleotides: TGTGCCAGCAGCCTCTTTTCGGATACGCAGTATTTT. It specifies CASSLFSDTQYF.

J is TRBJ2-1 and V is TRBV9; D is perhaps TRBD1 (8 bases). The germline gives CDR1 SGDLS, CDR2 YYNGEE. Trimming left V 0 bases short and J 7 bases short, with 14 bases between. The CDR3 runs to 15 residues. CDR3 coding DNA: TGTGCCAGCAGCGTAGAAGGACAGGGAGGGAATGAGCAGTTCTTC. Translated: CASSVEGQGGNEQFF.

This chain uses TRBV2 with TRBJ1-4, with unresolved D. V was pared by 5 bases and J by 0 bases, with 7 bases between. This CDR3 is 14 amino acids long. CDR1 and CDR2 (germline): SNHLY, FYNNEI. The CDR3 DNA reads TGTGCCAGCAGTCGCAGCTCAACTAATGAAAAACTGTTTTTT. This sequence encodes CASSRSSTNEKLFF.

Written as DNA, the CDR3 is TGTGCCAGCTACACTGAAGGGGGGACCGGGGAGCTGTTTTTT. Translated, it gives CASYTEGGTGELFF. The V call is TRBV28, the J call TRBJ2-2, with D perhaps being TRBD1 or TRBD2 (6 bases each). Looked up from germline, CDR1 is MDHEN and CDR2 is SYDVKM. Trimming cost V 8 bases and J 5 bases, with 15 bases left between them. The CDR3 is 14 residues long.

The chain employs TRBV19 and TRBJ2-2, with TRBD1 matching 7 bases. CDR3 length: 12 amino acids. Trimming removed 9 bases from V and 6 bases from J; junction bases left unmatched: 4. CDR1 and CDR2 from the germline V gene are LNHDA and SQIVND (reference sequence). CDR3 in DNA: TGTGCCAGCAACAGGGGACCCGGGGAGCTGTTTTTT. Its translation is CASNRGPGELFF.

The J gene is TRBJ2-7, the V gene TRBV11-2; D possibly corresponds to TRBD1 (5 bases). CDR1 SGHAT and CDR2 FQNNGV come from the germline V gene. The CDR3 loop spans 13 amino acids. V was shortened by 5 bases and J by 4 bases, with 12 bases between the two germline ends. CDR3 protein: CASSTGRIYEQYF. DNA for the CDR3: TGTGCCAGCAGCACAGGACGGATTTACGAGCAGTACTTC.

The chain has TRBV6-5 and TRBJ2-7, with D possibly TRBD1 on 8 matching bases. This CDR3 is built from 15 residues. V was trimmed by 6 bases and J by 3 bases, leaving 18 bases between them. Germline V lookup: CDR1 MNHEY, CDR2 SVGAGI. CDR3 in DNA: TGTGCCAGCAGCCTAGACAGGGGACTACTCTACGAGCAGTACTTC. Translated: CASSLDRGLLYEQYF.

This sequence joins TRBV29-1 and TRBJ2-1; 11 nucleotides line up with TRBD2. V was pared by 3 bases and J by 7 bases, with 2 bases of the junction left unmatched. The V gene's germline CDR1 is SQVTM and CDR2 ANQGSEA. The CDR3 totals 13 residues. CDR3 amino acids: CSVDSGRGNEQFF. CDR3 sequence (DNA): TGCAGCGTTGATAGCGGGAGGGGGAATGAGCAGTTCTTC.

This chain joins TRBV3-1 (or the pseudogene TRBV3-2) and TRBJ2-3; the match to TRBD2 covers 8 bases. Trimming cost V 4 bases and J 0 bases; bases outside gene matches: 12. The CDR3 contains 18 residues. Germline V CDR1 and CDR2: LGHDT, YNNKEL (reference sequence). The CDR3 spells CASSLRGSGIPSTDTQYF. The CDR3 nucleotides read TGTGCCAGCAGCCTCCGAGGTAGCGGGATTCCTAGCACAGATACGCAGTATTTT.

The chain links TRBV24-1 to TRBJ1-1, with TRBD1 as a possible D gene (6 bases). This CDR3 is built from 15 residues. Germline CDR1 and CDR2: KGHDR and SFDVKD. The germline V and J ends were trimmed by 2 bases and 1 base, with 10 bases remaining between them. CDR3 protein: CATSDSGTPNTEAFF. The CDR3 coding sequence is TGTGCCACCAGTGATTCCGGGACACCGAACACTGAAGCTTTCTTT.

The DNA of the CDR3 is TGTGCCAGCAGCCCAAGACTAGCGGGGGGCGGCTACAATGAGCAGTTCTTC. Translating it yields CASSPRLAGGGYNEQFF. This chain uses TRBV3-1 (or the pseudogene TRBV3-2) with TRBJ2-1; TRBD2 agrees at 13 bases. The CDR3 spans 17 residues. CDR1 is LGHDT and CDR2 is YNNKEL in the germline V gene (reference sequence). The V segment lost 4 bases and the J segment 3 bases; nucleotides outside the gene matches: 6.

The rearrangement joins TRBV5-1 to TRBJ2-5; D uncertain. CDR1 SGHRS and CDR2 YFSETQ come from the germline V gene. The CDR3 is 13 amino acids. Trimming pared 0 bases from V and 2 bases from J, leaving 5 bases between. The CDR3 sequence: CASSLDRQETQYF. CDR3 sequence (DNA): TGCGCCAGCAGCTTGGATCGGCAAGAGACCCAGTACTTC.